A single sample is the source of the 27 T cell receptor beta chains below, sequenced in a study of monozygotic twins with inflammatory bowel disease. For each CDR3 protein, TCRdb gives one entry from its re-call of the 5' RACE reads, without DNA. Across some 83,000 distinct CDR3 sequences, the top ten clones capture roughly 7.4% of the sample. The sequenced material came from blood. The origin of the receptors is a human donor with ulcerative colitis or Crohn's disease, or a healthy co-twin of an affected twin (not recorded which).

The genes are TRBV2 and TRBJ1-2; TCRdb's D gene call, TRBD1, goes unchecked for lack of DNA. Per the germline V gene, CDR1 is SNHLY and CDR2 is FYNNEI. This CDR3 is built from 14 residues. CDR3 sequence: CASSGGQVFGGYTF.

The chain links TRBV27 to TRBJ1-6; TCRdb calls TRBD1, which cannot be checked without DNA. The CDR3 extends over 15 amino acids. Germline CDR1 reads MNHEY; CDR2 reads SMNVEV (reference sequence). Here the CDR3 reads CASSLGITWNSPLHF.

The gene calls are TRBV5-1 and TRBJ1-6. Germline loops: CDR1 SGHRS, CDR2 YFSETQ. CDR3 length: 13 amino acids. CDR3 in amino acids: CASSLLEQTPLHF.

The V call is TRBV7-9, the J call TRBJ1-1. The CDR3 covers 13 residues. Germline V gives CDR1 SEHNR, CDR2 FQNEAQ (reference sequence). The CDR3 spells CASSLDVNTEAFF.

The chain employs TRBV29-1 and TRBJ1-1. Germline V gives CDR1 SQVTM, CDR2 ANQGSEA. This CDR3 contains 12 residues. The CDR3 region is CSVEGRYTEAFF.

This chain links TRBV5-4 with TRBJ2-2; TCRdb's D call of TRBD1 is untestable without DNA. CDR3 length equals 14 residues. In germline, CDR1 is SGHNT, CDR2 YYREEE (reference sequence). CDR3 sequence: CASSQGRDVGELFF.

The rearrangement links TRBV5-1 to TRBJ2-5. The CDR3 totals 12 residues. Germline assignment: CDR1 SGHRS and CDR2 YFSETQ. CDR3 region: CASSLGKETQYF.

The V and J genes are TRBV19 and TRBJ2-2; TCRdb's assignment of TRBD1 cannot be checked, as there is no DNA. CDR3 length equals 15 residues. In germline, CDR1 is LNHDA, CDR2 SQIVND (reference sequence). The CDR3 protein is CASSIEGGLAGELFF.

The gene calls are TRBV20-1 and TRBJ1-1. The CDR3 consists of 14 residues. Germline CDR1 and CDR2: DFQATT and SNEGSKA (reference sequence). The CDR3 is CSARTGAAGAEAFF.

The chain recombines TRBV5-1 with TRBJ2-7; TCRdb calls TRBD2, which cannot be checked without DNA. The CDR3 has 16 residues. Germline V lookup: CDR1 SGHRS, CDR2 YFSETQ. The CDR3 reads CASSSNRGYSSYEQYF.

This chain connects TRBV5-1 to TRBJ2-2; TCRdb selects TRBD2, and the lack of DNA leaves this call unchecked. There are 15 residues in the CDR3. The germline CDR1 and CDR2 sequences are SGHRS and YFSETQ. The CDR3 spells CASSFKRGGDGELFF.

The chain links TRBV25-1 to TRBJ1-5. Germline loops: CDR1 MGHDK, CDR2 SYGVNS. This CDR3 is built from 15 residues. This CDR3 reads CASSDTSYSNQPQHF.

The chain's CDR3 is CASSETGVRSYNEQFF. This chain connects TRBV7-2 to TRBJ2-1; as DNA is missing, the TRBD1 call by TCRdb cannot be tested. Germline loops: CDR1 SGHTA, CDR2 FQGNSA. There are 16 residues in the CDR3.

The chain recombines TRBV5-5 with TRBJ1-1. Germline CDR1 SGHKS, CDR2 YYEKEE (reference sequence). The CDR3 is made up of 13 amino acids. CDR3 residues: CASSLSPNTEAFF.

The V gene is TRBV18, the J gene TRBJ2-5. This CDR3 is 13 amino acids long. The V gene's germline CDR1 is KGHSH and CDR2 LQKENI. CDR3 sequence: CASSREVQETQYF.

The rearrangement joins TRBV6-1 to TRBJ2-7; the D gene TCRdb calls, TRBD2, cannot be checked with no DNA. The CDR3 covers 17 residues. CDR1 is MNHNS and CDR2 is SASEGT in the germline V gene. CDR3 amino acids: CASSPHPPAKMSYEQYF.

The J gene is TRBJ1-6, the V gene TRBV27. The CDR3 has 15 residues. The germline V gene has CDR1 MNHEY and CDR2 SMNVEV (reference sequence). The CDR3 sequence: CATKDEMAGNLPLHF.

The rearrangement uses TRBV5-1 and TRBJ1-1; the TCRdb D gene call, TRBD1, has no DNA to confirm it. This CDR3 is 15 amino acids long. CDR1 is SGHRS and CDR2 is YFSETQ in the germline V gene. CDR3 sequence reads: CASSLVAALNTEAFF.

The CDR3 sequence is CASSLGVRGGGETQYF. The J gene is TRBJ2-5, the V gene TRBV12-3 or TRBV12-4; TCRdb outputs TRBD2, but without DNA this stays unchecked. This CDR3 has 16 residues.

The rearrangement uses TRBV11-2 and TRBJ2-1; the TCRdb D gene call, TRBD2, has no DNA to confirm it. Germline CDR1 and CDR2: SGHAT and FQNNGV. The CDR3 sequence is 12 residues long. This CDR3 is CASSYTRNEQFF.

The CDR3 loop is CASSTNTEAFF. The V call is TRBV5-1, the J call TRBJ1-1. The CDR3 runs 11 residues. Germline assignment: CDR1 SGHRS and CDR2 YFSETQ.

The rearrangement joins TRBV5-1 to TRBJ2-4; as DNA is missing, the TRBD1 call by TCRdb cannot be tested. The CDR3 loop spans 15 amino acids. Germline loops: CDR1 SGHRS, CDR2 YFSETQ. CDR3 sequence: CASSPDRGAKNIQYF.

This sequence joins TRBV27 and TRBJ2-7. The V gene's germline CDR1 is MNHEY and CDR2 SMNVEV (reference sequence). The CDR3 sequence is 14 residues long. The CDR3 is CASSPWKSSYEQYF.

J is TRBJ2-1 and V is TRBV3-1; TCRdb returns TRBD2, unconfirmable since there is no DNA. The germline V gene has CDR1 LGHDT and CDR2 YNNKEL (reference sequence). The CDR3 is made up of 19 amino acids. The CDR3 region is CASSQYPSPRTSGNNEQFF.

The V gene is TRBV7-2, the J gene TRBJ2-3; the TCRdb D gene call, TRBD2, has no DNA to confirm it. This CDR3 has 15 amino acids. CDR1 and CDR2 (germline): SGHTA, FQGNSA. The CDR3 sequence: CASSLRAVGTDTQYF.

The genes are TRBV27 and TRBJ2-2; TCRdb returns TRBD1, unconfirmable since there is no DNA. The CDR3 is 14 residues long. The V gene's germline CDR1 is MNHEY and CDR2 SMNVEV (reference sequence). CDR3 residues: CASMGGQSTGELFF.

This chain links TRBV5-1 with TRBJ2-5; the TRBD1 assignment by TCRdb is unverifiable without DNA. The CDR3 contains 14 residues. Germline V gives CDR1 SGHRS, CDR2 YFSETQ. The CDR3 is CASRNRGLSETQYF.